This entry lists 11 T cell receptor beta chains sequenced from one sample in a study of siplizumab effects on memory and regulatory T cells (dated by TCRdb to between 2018 and 2021). Receptors were amplified or captured by the immunoSEQ multiplex PCR assay. The clones in this table, taken by TCRdb from immuneACCESS, are in-frame only. Not every clone is retained; where verified, under half of the shortfall comes from an unresolved V gene, and the cause of the rest is unknown. This sample lists 100,000 or so clones; 90% to 95% were detected once. The ten largest clones represent 0.55% to 0.95% of the sample. What was sequenced was Tregs sorted from blood. The receptors were sampled from a human donor in good health.

The chain combines TRBV5-6 with TRBJ1-2; the D is unclear. The CDR3 totals 14 residues. Germline-derived CDR1 and CDR2 are SGHDT and YYEEEE. Trimming shortened V by 4 bases and J by 2 bases, and 12 bases separated the two germline ends. CDR3 sequence (DNA): TGTGCCAGCAGCCCCGGACCGAGCAACTATGGCTACACCTTC. Its translation is CASSPGPSNYGYTF.

The CDR3 coding sequence is TGTGCCAGCAGCCTGATGGGGACATTGACCTACGAGCAGTACTTC. It encodes CASSLMGTLTYEQYF. The V and J genes are TRBV5-5 and TRBJ2-7, with a tentative D call TRBD1 (6 bases). Trimming removed 4 bases at V and 2 bases at J, with 16 bases between. CDR1 is SGHKS, CDR2 YYEKEE, per germline (reference sequence). CDR3 length equals 15 residues.

Concerning this clone itself: This sample includes further DNA sequences coding for the same CDR3. The chain couples TRBV27 to TRBJ2-7; perhaps TRBD1 as D (6 bases). From germline, CDR1 is MNHEY and CDR2 SMNVEV (reference sequence). The CDR3 is 15 residues long. The V end was cut by 3 bases, the J end by 4 bases, with 16 bases between. The CDR3 DNA is TGTGCCAGCAGTTTTGGTGTTGGGCAGGGGTACGAGCAGTACTTC. Translation: CASSFGVGQGYEQYF.

The genes are TRBV19 and TRBJ2-6; the match to TRBD2 covers 7 bases. This CDR3 region has 16 residues. Germline V gene lookup returns CDR1 LNHDA and CDR2 SQIVND (reference sequence). V dropped 10 bases and J dropped 8; count of bases not matched to a gene: 17. CDR3 coding DNA: TGTGCCACCCCGGCGAAAGCGGGAAGGGATACCAACGTCCTGACTTTC. This encodes CATPAKAGRDTNVLTF.

This clone came up a few times. The chain combines TRBV7-8 with TRBJ1-2; the D gene is possibly TRBD1 (5 bases). The CDR3 length is 13 residues. Germline V CDR1 and CDR2: SGHVS, FQNEAQ. V was trimmed by 5 bases and J by 4 bases, leaving 11 bases between them. CDR3 residues: CASSLGGGYGYTF. CDR3 in DNA: TGTGCCAGCAGCCTCGGTGGGGGCTATGGCTACACCTTC.

The J gene is TRBJ2-7, the V gene TRBV5-1; TRBD2 matches at 7 bases. V lost 2 bases and J lost 0; bases outside the gene matches: 11. Per the germline V gene, CDR1 is SGHRS and CDR2 is YFSETQ. CDR3 length equals 17 residues. CDR3 residues: CASSFGGSQTISYEQYF. CDR3 in DNA: TGCGCCAGCAGCTTCGGGGGGTCCCAGACTATCTCCTACGAGCAGTACTTC.

J is TRBJ1-2 and V is TRBV5-6; D is undetermined. The V and J ends lost 3 bases and 8 bases respectively, with 8 bases between them. The CDR3 is 11 amino acids. Germline CDR1 reads SGHDT; CDR2 reads YYEEEE. The CDR3 protein is CASSSTWGYTF. CDR3 DNA sequence: TGTGCCAGCAGCTCTACTTGGGGCTACACCTTC.

This clone has only a few counts. The chain employs TRBV2 and TRBJ2-5; tentative D call: TRBD2 (6 bases). CDR3 length: 17 residues. CDR1 and CDR2 from the germline V gene are SNHLY and FYNNEI. The V gene lost 5 bases and the J gene lost 4 bases, with 23 bases spanning the gap. For the CDR3, the DNA is TGTGCCAGCAGTCACGCCACGACACGGGGAGGTGGAGAGACCCAGTACTTC. Translating gives CASSHATTRGGGETQYF.

V is TRBV5-4 and J is TRBJ2-5; 8 positions match TRBD2. The CDR3 extends over 16 amino acids. V dropped 6 bases and J dropped 4; count of bases not matched to a gene: 14. From germline, CDR1 is SGHNT and CDR2 YYREEE (reference sequence). Here the CDR3 reads CASNYRQPGGTETQYF. CDR3 in DNA: TGTGCCAGCAACTATCGACAACCGGGAGGGACAGAGACCCAGTACTTC.

The V gene is TRBV18, the J gene TRBJ1-2; D not resolved. Germline-derived CDR1 and CDR2 are KGHSH and LQKENI. This CDR3 has 14 residues. The V gene lost 3 bases and the J gene lost 2 bases, with 10 bases spanning the gap. CDR3 DNA sequence: TGTGCCAGCTCACCCCGGGAGGGCAACTATGGCTACACCTTC. Its protein product is CASSPREGNYGYTF.

The V gene is TRBV29-1, the J gene TRBJ2-7; 7 bases are shared with TRBD1. In germline, CDR1 is SQVTM, CDR2 ANQGSEA. The V gene end was trimmed by 6 bases and the J gene end by 3 bases; junction bases not matched to a gene: 5. This CDR3 is 12 amino acids long. The CDR3 protein is CSVGTALYEQYF. The CDR3 bases are TGCAGCGTCGGGACAGCCCTCTACGAGCAGTACTTC.